The rows below give T cell receptor beta chains drawn from one sample of a study of CD4+ T cells in melanoma. Assay: immunoSEQ multiplex PCR; the TCRdb copy retains only in-frame clones and omits some. The sample contains some 13,000 clones, 68% of which appear only once. Sequencing was performed on cells from a culture (not recorded whether cultured in vitro). These receptors came from a human donor with melanoma. CDR3s include the opening cysteine and the closing phenylalanine or tryptophan. D genes are given only for firm matches. Clone size appears in some rows only: once, few, many, or a class for an expanded clone.

clone_size | d_call | j_call | v_call | cdr3_nt | cdr3_aa
few | TRBD1 | TRBJ1-1 | TRBV6-5 | TGTGCCAGCAGTACACAGGGGGCAGGGAACACTGAAGCTTTCTTT | CASSTQGAGNTEAFF
- | - | TRBJ2-7 | TRBV7-3 | TGTGCCAGCAGCTTAACGGGGGGGCCATCGCGGGGCGAGCAGTACTTC | CASSLTGGPSRGEQYF
- | - | TRBJ1-1 | TRBV6-5 | TGTGCCAGCAGTATGGGGGCAGACACTGAAGCTTTCTTT | CASSMGADTEAFF
- | TRBD2 | TRBJ2-7 | TRBV5-6 | TGTGCCAGCAGTGGAGGCGGGGGGGTGTCCTACGAGCAGTACTTC | CASSGGGGVSYEQYF
few | - | TRBJ2-7 | TRBV7-9 | TGTGCCAGCAGCCCGGCAGGACCACCCAAGTACTTC | CASSPAGPPKYF
- | - | TRBJ1-2 | TRBV30 | TGTGCCTGGAGTGGGGGGGGTTACTCTAACTATGGCTACACCTTC | CAWSGGGYSNYGYTF
- | TRBD1 | TRBJ1-6 | TRBV6-6 | TGTGCCAGCAGTTACGGATCAGGGGGCCATTCACCCCTCCACTTT | CASSYGSGGHSPLHF
once | - | TRBJ1-1 | TRBV6-1 | TGTGCCAGCAGTGACAGGGGTGGGGTGAACACTGAAGCTTTCTTT | CASSDRGGVNTEAFF
- | TRBD1 | TRBJ1-1 | TRBV25-1 | TGTGCCAGCAGTTCAGGGGGCATACGACTCGCTGAAGCTTTCTTT | CASSSGGIRLAEAFF
few | - | TRBJ1-1 | TRBV2 | TGTGCCAGCAGTGAAAGTGGAGCTTTCTTT | CASSESGAFF
once | - | TRBJ2-3 | TRBV10-3 | TGTGCCATCAGTATGGAGCTTCGAGGTACGCTCACAGATACGCAGTATTTT | CAISMELRGTLTDTQYF
- | - | TRBJ2-1 | TRBV7-2 | TGTGCCAGCAGCGCAAACGGGGCACGAGTTCGGTACAATGAGCAGTTCTTC | CASSANGARVRYNEQFF
- | - | TRBJ2-3 | TRBV7-3 | TGTGCCAGCAGCCCAAATGCGGCAGATACGCAGTATTTT | CASSPNAADTQYF
few | TRBD1 | TRBJ1-5 | TRBV7-9 | TGTGCCAGCACGGGGACAGGGGGGCCTCAGCCCCAGCATTTT | CASTGTGGPQPQHF
- | - | TRBJ2-1 | TRBV19 | TGTGCCAGTAGTGGGTCCGGGGTACCCTACAATGAGCAGTTCTTC | CASSGSGVPYNEQFF
once | TRBD1 | TRBJ1-4 | TRBV12-5 | TGTGCTAGTGGTTTGGCCCGACAGGGAGGAAATGAAAAACTGTTTTTT | CASGLARQGGNEKLFF
- | - | TRBJ1-2 | TRBV6-1 | TGTGCCAGCAGTGACCTCGATGAGGCACCGGCTAACTATGGCTACACCTTC | CASSDLDEAPANYGYTF
- | - | TRBJ1-1 | TRBV7-2 | TGTGCCAGCAGCCAAGGGGGGGGATGGAACACTGAAGCTTTCTTT | CASSQGGGWNTEAFF
- | TRBD2 | TRBJ2-5 | TRBV2 | TGTGCCAGCAGCGGACTAGTACGGGAGACCCAGTACTTC | CASSGLVRETQYF
few | - | TRBJ2-7 | TRBV30 | TGTGCCTGGTCGGACAGCTCCTACGAGCAGTACTTC | CAWSDSSYEQYF
- | - | TRBJ2-1 | TRBV2 | TGTGCCAGCAGCGCCCTCGGGACTCCCGACAATGAGCAGTTCTTC | CASSALGTPDNEQFF
- | - | TRBJ2-7 | TRBV9 | TGTGCCAGCAGCGTAGACCCACGGGGGCCCTCTTACGAGCAGTACTTC | CASSVDPRGPSYEQYF
- | - | TRBJ1-6 | TRBV6-5 | TGTGCCAGCAGTTACGGGGGTGAAACACCCCTCCACTTT | CASSYGGETPLHF
- | - | TRBJ2-2 | TRBV5-4 | TGTGCCAGCAGCTTGCCCCTTAGTAGCGGGGAGCTGTTTTTT | CASSLPLSSGELFF
- | - | TRBJ2-3 | TRBV5-1 | TGCGCCAGCAGCTTCGACGGGGAGCAAGATACGCAGTATTTT | CASSFDGEQDTQYF
- | - | TRBJ1-1 | TRBV5-6 | TGTGCCAGCAGCTTGCGGGGGGCGCTTCTCACTGAAGCTTTCTTT | CASSLRGALLTEAFF
- | - | TRBJ1-2 | TRBV19 | TGTGCCAGTAGTAGACAGGTCCTTAACTATGGCTACACCTTC | CASSRQVLNYGYTF
- | TRBD2 | TRBJ2-1 | TRBV9 | TGTGCCAGCAGCGTAGCGGGGGGGCCTAGGAATGAGCAGTTCTTC | CASSVAGGPRNEQFF
- | TRBD1 | TRBJ2-5 | TRBV7-4 | TGTGCCAGCAGGTGCCTGGACAGGGAAGAGACCCAGTACTTC | CASRCLDREETQYF
- | - | TRBJ2-3 | TRBV7-3 | TGTGCCAGCAGCTTAAGGGGGGTAAGCAGGGATACGCAGTATTTT | CASSLRGVSRDTQYF
- | TRBD2 | TRBJ2-1 | TRBV5-1 | TGCGCCAGCAGCTTGGCAGCGGGGGGACTCAATGAGCAGTTCTTC | CASSLAAGGLNEQFF
- | - | TRBJ1-3 | TRBV30 | TGTGCCTGGACCGAGGGAGGGTTGGGCTCTGGAAACACCATATATTTT | CAWTEGGLGSGNTIYF
few | - | TRBJ1-1 | TRBV27 | TGTGCCAGCAGTTCACCGTTCCGGAGGGTACAAGCTTTCTTT | CASSSPFRRVQAFF
- | TRBD1 | TRBJ2-1 | TRBV29-1 | TGCAGCGTTGAAAAGAGGACAGGGTTGGGTGAGCAGTTCTTC | CSVEKRTGLGEQFF
- | - | TRBJ2-7 | TRBV6-6 | TGTGCCAGGCTGGTAGGGTACTACGAGCAGTACTTC | CARLVGYYEQYF
once | - | TRBJ1-2 | TRBV6-1 | TGTGCCAGCAGTGAGCACGGGGGACCCTATGGCTACACCTTC | CASSEHGGPYGYTF
- | - | TRBJ2-2 | TRBV6-5 | TGTGCCAGCAGTCCGAGTCGGTCCGGGGAGCTGTTTTTT | CASSPSRSGELFF
- | - | TRBJ2-5 | TRBV19 | TGTGCCAGTAGTATCGACAGGCAAGAGACCCAGTACTTC | CASSIDRQETQYF
- | TRBD2 | TRBJ2-5 | TRBV9 | TGTGCCAGCAGCGCCTCCCCGGGACTAAGGGATGAGACCCAGTACTTC | CASSASPGLRDETQYF
- | TRBD1 | TRBJ1-2 | TRBV6-1 | TGTGCCAGCAATATACTTGGGGACAGGGGGCTCGGCTACACCTTC | CASNILGDRGLGYTF
few | TRBD1 | TRBJ2-7 | TRBV5-8 | TGTGCCAGCAGCTTGCCGACAGGGGATAGGTACGAGCAGTACTTC | CASSLPTGDRYEQYF
- | - | TRBJ2-6 | TRBV5-1 | TGCGCCAGCAGCTTGGGGGGGGACAGACTCCCTGGGGCCAACGTCCTGACTTTC | CASSLGGDRLPGANVLTF
- | - | TRBJ2-1 | TRBV10-3 | TGTGCCATCGGGGGAGCTCTCGCGGAGCAGTTCTTC | CAIGGALAEQFF
- | TRBD1 | TRBJ1-4 | TRBV5-1 | TGCGCCAGCAGCTCGGGACAGGGTAATGAAAAACTGTTTTTT | CASSSGQGNEKLFF
- | - | TRBJ2-7 | TRBV7-9 | TGTGCCAGCACCACGAAGGACAACCCCTACGAGCAGTACTTC | CASTTKDNPYEQYF
- | - | TRBJ2-7 | TRBV5-1 | TGCGCCAGCAGCTTGGTGCGCGGTACTACCTACGAGCAGTACTTC | CASSLVRGTTYEQYF
- | - | TRBJ1-2 | TRBV4-2 | TGTGCCAGCAGCCACTCGGACGAGGATGGCTACACCTTC | CASSHSDEDGYTF
few | - | TRBJ1-3 | TRBV19 | TGTGCCAGCCAAAACAGGGAAAAGGGAACCTCTGGAAACACCATATATTTT | CASQNREKGTSGNTIYF
- | - | TRBJ2-5 | TRBV4-1 | TGCGCCAGCAGCCAGCGACAGAGACTACAAGAGACCCAGTACTTC | CASSQRQRLQETQYF
- | - | TRBJ1-5 | TRBV19 | TGTGCCAGTAGTATGGGACCCTATCAGCCCCAGCATTTT | CASSMGPYQPQHF
- | TRBD1 | TRBJ1-2 | TRBV7-9 | TGTGCCAGCAGCCCGCCGGGACAGGGGGCTGGGGGTGGCTACACCTTC | CASSPPGQGAGGGYTF
- | TRBD1 | TRBJ2-7 | TRBV29-1 | TGCAGCGTAGCCGGGACAGCTAGCTCCTACGAGCAGTACTTC | CSVAGTASSYEQYF
- | - | TRBJ1-1 | TRBV4-1 | TGCGCCAGCAGCCCCGGGCCGTTAATCGGCGCCACTGAAGCTTTCTTT | CASSPGPLIGATEAFF
- | - | TRBJ1-1 | TRBV30 | TGTGCCTGGCTGGTATTTGAGACTGAAGCTTTCTTT | CAWLVFETEAFF
- | - | TRBJ1-2 | TRBV7-2 | TGTGCCAGCAGCCTAGGCCCTACACTTAACTATGGCTACACCTTC | CASSLGPTLNYGYTF
- | TRBD1 | TRBJ2-2 | TRBV6-5 | TGTGCCAGCAGTACCACAGGGGGCCGTACCGGGGAGCTGTTTTTT | CASSTTGGRTGELFF
- | - | TRBJ2-7 | TRBV18 | TGTGCCAGCTCACCACTTGGTCCGGGACGGCGCGACTACGAGCAGTACTTC | CASSPLGPGRRDYEQYF
- | TRBD2 | TRBJ2-3 | TRBV14 | TGTGCCAGCAGCCAGCTCGGTAGCGGGGGCACAGATACGCAGTATTTT | CASSQLGSGGTDTQYF